This T cell receptor (beta chain) was observed in a study of early T cells in non-severe SARS-CoV-2 infection. Each single cDNA molecule received a unique molecular identifier. TCRdb re-called the 5' RACE reads through MiXCR, storing one row per CDR3 protein. The data hold nearly 45,000 distinct CDR3 sequences, with about a tenth observed a single time. Study-level findings and limits: Comparison of clonotypes with VDJdb favored anti-spike CD8 responses while missing private and CD4 specificities.

This clonotype was found many times. Its target is unknown. The TCR originated in an adult who was a healthcare worker with PCR-confirmed SARS-CoV-2 infection or an uninfected control (not recorded which). The sequencing input was whole blood.

The DNA of the CDR3 is TGCGCCAGCAGCCAAGATTCCCAGGACGCTGAAGCTTTCTTT. Translating it yields CASSQDSQDAEAFF. V is TRBV4-3 and J is TRBJ1-1; D gene ambiguous. V shed 0 bases and J shed 6 bases, with 11 bases lying between them. The length of the CDR3 is 14 residues. In germline, CDR1 is LGHNA, CDR2 YSLEER.